These 30 T cell receptor beta chains were sequenced from one sample in a study of beta chain features in type 1 diabetes. Expressed TCRB transcripts were sequenced because the entire RNA isolate underwent reverse transcription. Repertoires were generated with immunoSEQ multiplex PCR, while TCRdb's copy carries only in-frame clones and drops some. This table holds over 500,000 clones, roughly 15% found once. Sequenced material: naive CD4+ T cells from blood. These receptors came from a man between 18 and 35 years old in good health.

This clone has just one count. The same CDR3 is also encoded by other DNA sequences in this sample. This chain uses TRBV7-9 with TRBJ2-5, with 15 nucleotides matching TRBD2. Germline V gives CDR1 SEHNR, CDR2 FQNEAQ (reference sequence). With 5 bases clipped from V and 5 bases from J, the junction kept 3 bases outside the gene matches. The CDR3 is made up of 15 amino acids. CDR3 sequence: CASSLGLAGGETQYF. CDR3 sequence (DNA): TGTGCCAGCAGCCTGGGACTAGCGGGAGGCGAGACCCAGTACTTC. Full variable domain (missing parts from reference TRBV7-9 and TRBJ2-5): DTGVSQNPRHKITKRGQNVTFRCDPISEHNRLYWYRQTLGQGPEFLTYFQNEAQLEKSRLLSDRFSAERPKGSFSTLEIQRTEQGDSAMYLCASSLGLAGGETQYFGPGTRLLVL.

The table lists this clone with a few counts. The J gene is TRBJ1-5, the V gene TRBV30; D unresolved. CDR3 size: 15 residues. V was shortened by 1 base and J by 0 bases, with 10 bases between the two germline ends. Germline-derived CDR1 and CDR2 are GTSNPN and SVGIG (reference sequence). The CDR3 DNA sequence: TGTGCCTGGAGTGCCTTGGGCTATAGCAATCAGCCCCAGCATTTT. Protein sequence: CAWSALGYSNQPQHF. Supplemented by reference TRBV30 and TRBJ1-5, the full variable domain reads SQTIHQWPATLVQPVGSPLSLECTVEGTSNPNLYWYRQAAGRGLQLLFYSVGIGQISSEVPQNLSASRPQDRQFILSSKKLLLSDSGFYLCAWSALGYSNQPQHFGDGTRLSIL.

This clone was counted only a few times. The V call is TRBV29-1, the J call TRBJ1-1, with D unclear. V lost 7 bases to trimming and J lost 1 base, with 10 bases between them. Germline CDR1 reads SQVTM; CDR2 reads ANQGSEA. The CDR3 sequence is 12 residues long. The CDR3 DNA follows: TGCAGCGGTGGGATGGGGAACACTGAAGCTTTCTTT. The encoded protein is CSGGMGNTEAFF.

CDR3 sequence (DNA): TGCGCCAGCAGAGCGGCAGAATACGAGCAGTACTTC. Protein sequence: CASRAAEYEQYF. V usage is TRBV5-1 and J usage is TRBJ2-7; the D gene is possibly TRBD2 (5 bases). The CDR3 runs 12 residues. Germline CDR1 reads SGHRS; CDR2 reads YFSETQ. V was trimmed by 5 bases and J by 4 bases, leaving 10 bases between them.

This clone was observed a handful of times. The chain combines TRBV14 with TRBJ2-5, with D uncertain. Germline V gives CDR1 SGHDN, CDR2 FVKESK. V was shortened by 0 bases and J by 3 bases, with 8 bases between the two germline ends. The CDR3 length is 14 residues. This CDR3 reads CASSQDIREETQYF. The CDR3, as DNA: TGTGCCAGCAGCCAAGATATCCGAGAAGAGACCCAGTACTTC.

This rearrangement joins TRBV28 to TRBJ2-7, with 10 nucleotides matching TRBD1. With 5 bases clipped from V and 2 bases from J, the junction kept 9 bases outside the gene matches. Germline loops: CDR1 MDHEN, CDR2 SYDVKM. CDR3 length: 16 amino acids. DNA for the CDR3: TGTGCCAGCAGTACCCCATCCGGGACAGGGGCCTACGAGCAGTACTTC. Translation gives CASSTPSGTGAYEQYF. The full variable domain, completed using reference TRBV28 and TRBJ2-7, is DVKVTQSSRYLVKRTGEKVFLECVQDMDHENMFWYRQDPGLGLRLIYFSYDVKMKEKGDIPEGYSVSREKKERFSLILESASTNQTSMYLCASSTPSGTGAYEQYFGPGTRLTVT.

In this sample, this clone turned up a few times. The chain combines TRBV27 with TRBJ1-2; D is unclear. CDR3 length: 12 amino acids. The germline gives CDR1 MNHEY, CDR2 SMNVEV (reference sequence). V was shortened by 5 bases and J by 1 base, with 5 bases between the two germline ends. The CDR3 region has the DNA TGTGCCAGCAGTCGCCTTAACTATGGCTACACCTTC. Its protein product is CASSRLNYGYTF.

The J gene is TRBJ1-3, the V gene TRBV5-4; D is ambiguous. The CDR3 spans 12 residues. Trimming left V 5 bases short and J 2 bases short, with 5 bases between. Germline-derived CDR1 and CDR2 are SGHNT and YYREEE (reference sequence). CDR3 nucleotide sequence: TGTGCCAGCAGAGGGCCTGGAAACACCATATATTTT. Amino acids: CASRGPGNTIYF.

The sample holds a few counts of this clone. V is TRBV15 and J is TRBJ1-3; weak D call: TRBD1 (5 bases). The CDR3 extends over 15 amino acids. V was clipped by 1 base and J by 2 bases, with 9 bases between them. Germline CDR1 reads LNHNV; CDR2 reads YYDKDF (reference sequence). CDR3 nucleotide sequence: TGTGCCACCAGCAGAGTGGGGGTTCCTGGAAACACCATATATTTT. Amino acid sequence: CATSRVGVPGNTIYF.

The V call is TRBV29-1, the J call TRBJ1-3; D is unresolved. This CDR3 is built from 11 residues. Deletions cut 7 bases from V and 2 bases from J, with 6 bases between. The V gene's germline CDR1 is SQVTM and CDR2 ANQGSEA. The CDR3 DNA reads as TGCAGCGCTAACACTGGAAACACCATATATTTT. Translation: CSANTGNTIYF.

The chain uses TRBV5-4 and TRBJ1-6; D gene unclear. V was cut by 4 bases and J by 3 bases, with 11 bases left in between. The CDR3 has 15 residues. Germline V gives CDR1 SGHNT, CDR2 YYREEE (reference sequence). CDR3 protein: CASSRAGNYNSPLHF. The CDR3, as DNA: TGTGCCAGCAGCCGGGCCGGGAACTATAATTCACCCCTCCACTTT. Based on the CDR3 plus reference TRBV5-4 and TRBJ1-6, the full variable domain is ETGVTQSPTHLIKTRGQQVTLRCSSQSGHNTVSWYQQALGQGPQFIFQYYREEENGRGNFPPRFSGLQFPNYSSELNVNALELDDSALYLCASSRAGNYNSPLHFGNGTRLTVT.

The V gene is TRBV5-4, the J gene TRBJ2-1; D is possibly TRBD1 (5 bases). The CDR3 spans 14 residues. Germline V gene lookup returns CDR1 SGHNT and CDR2 YYREEE (reference sequence). Trimming cost V 6 bases and J 9 bases, with 19 bases left between them. The CDR3 spells CASIPDTDHFEQFF. The CDR3, as DNA: TGTGCCAGCATCCCGGACACGGACCATTTTGAGCAGTTCTTC.

This chain links TRBV28 with TRBJ2-7; 7 bases fit TRBD1. The J segment lost 0 bases and the V segment lost 6 bases, leaving 8 bases of the junction unmatched. The CDR3 spans 15 residues. CDR1 MDHEN and CDR2 SYDVKM come from the germline V gene. The CDR3 DNA follows: TGTGCCAGCAGACAGGGGCCTCAAAGCTCCTACGAGCAGTACTTC. Protein: CASRQGPQSSYEQYF.

In its sample, this clone was seen a few times. Other DNA variants within this sample encode the same CDR3. The V call is TRBV5-4, the J call TRBJ1-2; no clear D. The CDR3 has 14 amino acids. Germline V CDR1 and CDR2: SGHNT, YYREEE (reference sequence). Trimming removed 0 bases at V and 1 base at J, with 7 bases between. The CDR3 loop reads CASSLDRVNYGYTF. In DNA form, the CDR3 reads TGTGCCAGCAGCTTGGATAGGGTTAACTATGGCTACACCTTC. The full variable domain, in which reference TRBV5-4 and TRBJ1-2 provide the parts outside the CDR3, is ETGVTQSPTHLIKTRGQQVTLRCSSQSGHNTVSWYQQALGQGPQFIFQYYREEENGRGNFPPRFSGLQFPNYSSELNVNALELDDSALYLCASSLDRVNYGYTFGSGTRLTVV.

This chain connects TRBV7-9 to TRBJ1-5; 9 nucleotides line up with TRBD1. J was trimmed by 0 bases and V by 3 bases; bases with no gene match: 6. CDR3 length: 17 residues. Germline-derived CDR1 and CDR2 are SEHNR and FQNEAQ (reference sequence). CDR3 loop: CASSLTGGLVSNQPQHF. CDR3 in DNA: TGTGCCAGCAGCTTGACAGGGGGTTTGGTTAGCAATCAGCCCCAGCATTTT.

This clone was counted a few times. The V gene is TRBV28, the J gene TRBJ1-1; D might be TRBD1 (5 bases). CDR3 length equals 14 residues. The V gene's germline CDR1 is MDHEN and CDR2 SYDVKM. Between the trimmed V and J ends, which lost 10 bases and 5 bases, there was a span of 20 bases. DNA of the CDR3: TGTGCCATACACGGAGGGGTCCCCCTGACTGAAGCTTTCTTT. This translates into CAIHGGVPLTEAFF.

The rearrangement links TRBV27 to TRBJ2-7; 14 bases are shared with TRBD2. Trimming took 6 bases from V and 2 from J; bases not matched to a gene: 6. The CDR3 sequence is 16 residues long. The V gene's germline CDR1 is MNHEY and CDR2 SMNVEV (reference sequence). The CDR3 bases are TGTGCCAGCAGGTCGACTAGCGGGAGGGGACCCTACGAGCAGTACTTC. Residues: CASRSTSGRGPYEQYF.

This clone was seen a handful of times. V gene TRBV5-8 combines with J gene TRBJ2-5, with D uncertain. V shed 0 bases and J shed 3 bases, with 3 bases lying between them. The CDR3 extends over 12 amino acids. CDR1 is SGHTS, CDR2 YDEGEE, per germline. CDR3 bases: TGTGCCAGCAGCTTGGTTAAAGAGACCCAGTACTTC. Amino acids: CASSLVKETQYF.

The rearrangement joins TRBV19 to TRBJ2-1; no clear D gene. The CDR3 is 15 residues long. Germline V gives CDR1 LNHDA, CDR2 SQIVND (reference sequence). V gave up 5 bases and J gave up 0 bases, with 11 bases separating them. This CDR3 reads CASSSPWSSYNEQFF. CDR3 nucleotides: TGTGCCAGTAGTTCCCCTTGGAGCTCCTACAATGAGCAGTTCTTC.

The chain couples TRBV27 to TRBJ1-2, with D hard to call. This CDR3 is 13 amino acids long. Deletions cut 2 bases from V and 4 bases from J, with 8 bases between. CDR1 is MNHEY, CDR2 SMNVEV, per germline (reference sequence). The CDR3 reads CASSLGQAYGYTF. CDR3 nucleotides: TGTGCCAGCAGTTTAGGGCAAGCCTATGGCTACACCTTC.

This clone was observed a handful of times. The chain carries TRBV9 and TRBJ1-1, with no clear D. The CDR3 loop spans 15 amino acids. Trimming took off 4 bases at V and 0 bases at J, with 13 bases between the two ends. The germline V gene has CDR1 SGDLS and CDR2 YYNGEE. CDR3 DNA sequence: TGTGCCAGCAGCTCGCACGGAGTCATGAACACTGAAGCTTTCTTT. It codes for CASSSHGVMNTEAFF.

The chain has TRBV5-1 and TRBJ2-3, with 8 nucleotides matching TRBD2. With 0 bases clipped from V and 4 bases from J, the junction kept 19 bases outside the gene matches. Germline CDR1 is SGHRS and CDR2 is YFSETQ. The CDR3 consists of 20 residues. The CDR3 nucleotides read TGCGCCAGCAGCTTGGTCACCTCCAGCGGGAGTCCGTCTAGCCCAGATACGCAGTATTTT. Residues: CASSLVTSSGSPSSPDTQYF. The variable domain in full, with the rest retrieved from reference TRBV5-1 and TRBJ2-3, is KAGVTQTPRYLIKTRGQQVTLSCSPISGHRSVSWYQQTPGQGLQFLFEYFSETQRNKGNFPGRFSGRQFSNSRSEMNVSTLELGDSALYLCASSLVTSSGSPSSPDTQYFGPGTRLTVL.

CDR3 bases: TGCGCCAGCAGCCGCCAGGTCGTCCTTAACTATGGCTACACCTTC. This gives the protein CASSRQVVLNYGYTF. V and J are TRBV4-1 and TRBJ1-2; D ambiguous. The germline gives CDR1 MGHRA, CDR2 YSYEKL. V gave up 4 bases and J gave up 1 base, with 13 bases separating them. The CDR3 length is 15 residues.

This clone came up a few times. The genes are TRBV7-9 and TRBJ2-1; D is uncertain. There are 11 residues in the CDR3. V was cut by 6 bases and J by 6 bases, with 6 bases left in between. Germline-derived CDR1 and CDR2 are SEHNR and FQNEAQ (reference sequence). For the CDR3, the DNA is TGTGCCAGCAGGGAAGGCAATGAGCAGTTCTTC. This gives the protein CASREGNEQFF.

The chain uses TRBV6-5 and TRBJ2-2, with 7 bases that match TRBD1. The CDR3 runs to 15 residues. Germline CDR1 MNHEY, CDR2 SVGAGI. V was pared by 2 bases and J by 4 bases, with 4 bases of the junction left unmatched. The CDR3 is CASSYLGQTTGELFF. The DNA for the CDR3 is TGTGCCAGCAGTTACCTGGGACAGACCACCGGGGAGCTGTTTTTT.

In this sample, this clone turned up a few times. The chain employs TRBV6-6 and TRBJ1-2, with a possible D match to TRBD1 (6 bases). V was cut by 6 bases and J by 1 base, with 18 bases left in between. Per the germline V gene, CDR1 is MNHNY and CDR2 is SVGAGI (reference sequence). The CDR3 loop spans 16 amino acids. CDR3 in amino acids: CASSFTQGRSNYGYTF. CDR3 nucleotide sequence: TGTGCCAGCAGCTTTACGCAGGGGAGAAGTAACTATGGCTACACCTTC.

This clone was counted only a few times. The chain employs TRBV10-3 and TRBJ2-7; TRBD1 aligns across 10 bases. The CDR3 loop spans 12 amino acids. CDR1 and CDR2 (germline): ENHRY, SYGVKD. Germline trimming cut 9 bases from V and 2 bases from J; bases unmatched to any gene: 1. The CDR3 sequence: CAMGQGTYEQYF. The CDR3 DNA is TGTGCCATGGGACAGGGGACCTACGAGCAGTACTTC.

The chain employs TRBV7-2 and TRBJ1-5, with a possible D match to TRBD1 (5 bases). Germline values: CDR1 SGHTA, CDR2 FQGNSA. The CDR3 covers 15 residues. V lost 5 bases and J 6 bases, leaving 17 bases between the germline ends. CDR3 bases: TGTGCCAGCAGCCAGGGTCCGGGAGTTCGTCAGCCCCAGCATTTT. Its protein is CASSQGPGVRQPQHF.

This clone has just a few counts. The V and J genes are TRBV6-1 and TRBJ1-1; D not certain. The CDR3 spans 15 residues. V was trimmed by 5 bases and J by 10 bases, leaving 23 bases between them. Germline V lookup: CDR1 MNHNS, CDR2 SASEGT. DNA for the CDR3: TGTGCCAGCAGTCCCCGCTCAGTGGGGTCCCTTGGAGCTTTCTTT. It codes for CASSPRSVGSLGAFF.

This chain links TRBV4-2 with TRBJ2-7, with a possible D match to TRBD1 (5 bases). Trimming took off 0 bases at V and 6 bases at J, with 12 bases between the two ends. The CDR3 loop spans 14 amino acids. CDR1 and CDR2 from the germline V gene are LGHNA and YNFKEQ. CDR3 nucleotides: TGTGCCAGCAGCCAAGATAAAGGGGCCGGCGAGCAGTACTTC. Its protein is CASSQDKGAGEQYF.